This passage covers 30 T cell receptor beta chains from one sample sequenced in a study of cytomegalovirus exposure and HLA in healthy donors. Method: immunoSEQ multiplex PCR; TCRdb's copy keeps in-frame clones and lacks some. Among approximately 98,000 clones listed, under 97% were seen once. The sequencing sample was made of PBMCs. All receptors derive from a woman aged 18 to 35 in good health and CMV-seronegative.

CDR3 region: CASRAGTGGHEQYF. CDR3 bases: TGCGCCAGTAGGGCGGGGACAGGGGGTCACGAGCAGTACTTC. The V and J genes are TRBV5-1 and TRBJ2-7; 11 bases agree with TRBD1. The germline gives CDR1 SGHRS, CDR2 YFSETQ. The CDR3 runs 14 residues. Trimming cost V 8 bases and J 5 bases; bases outside gene matches: 9. Together with reference TRBV5-1 and TRBJ2-7, the CDR3 gives the full variable domain: KAGVTQTPRYLIKTRGQQVTLSCSPISGHRSVSWYQQTPGQGLQFLFEYFSETQRNKGNFPGRFSGRQFSNSRSEMNVSTLELGDSALYLCASRAGTGGHEQYFGPGTRLTVT.

The V and J genes are TRBV5-1 and TRBJ1-2; TRBD1 aligns across 12 bases. V gave up 3 bases and J gave up 7 bases; unmatched junction bases: 13. Germline V gene lookup returns CDR1 SGHRS and CDR2 YFSETQ. The CDR3 length is 17 residues. The CDR3 is CASSYLTGGTGGAGYTF. For the CDR3, the DNA is TGCGCCAGCAGCTACCTCACCGGGGGGACAGGGGGCGCTGGCTACACCTTC. Variable domain in full (rest from reference TRBV5-1 and TRBJ1-2): KAGVTQTPRYLIKTRGQQVTLSCSPISGHRSVSWYQQTPGQGLQFLFEYFSETQRNKGNFPGRFSGRQFSNSRSEMNVSTLELGDSALYLCASSYLTGGTGGAGYTFGSGTRLTVV.

The chain uses TRBV19 and TRBJ2-7; 8 bases are a match to TRBD1. V was pared by 4 bases and J by 5 bases, with 13 bases of the junction left unmatched. CDR1 and CDR2 (germline): LNHDA, SQIVND (reference sequence). The CDR3 consists of 16 residues. The CDR3 loop reads CASSTGGMSATNEQYF. The DNA for the CDR3 is TGTGCCAGTAGTACAGGGGGCATGAGTGCAACTAACGAGCAGTACTTC. Drawing the rest from reference TRBV19 and TRBJ2-7, the complete variable domain is DGGITQSPKYLFRKEGQNVTLSCEQNLNHDAMYWYRQDPGQGLRLIYYSQIVNDFQKGDIAEGYSVSREKKESFPLTVTSAQKNPTAFYLCASSTGGMSATNEQYFGPGTRLTVT.

The J gene is TRBJ2-1, the V gene TRBV9; 9 nucleotides align to TRBD1. The CDR3 is 15 residues long. V was pared by 4 bases and J by 4 bases, with 6 bases of the junction left unmatched. The V gene's germline CDR1 is SGDLS and CDR2 YYNGEE. The CDR3 DNA follows: TGTGCCAGCAGCTCGCAGGACAGGGGATACAATGAGCAGTTCTTC. Translating gives CASSSQDRGYNEQFF.

The chain has TRBV6-4 and TRBJ2-3, with 11 bases aligning to TRBD1. The junction had 9 bases not matched to a gene; V was cut back by 0 bases and J by 4 bases. The germline gives CDR1 MRHNA, CDR2 SNTAGT. The CDR3 length is 18 residues. The CDR3 sequence: CASSDSPPGTGGSDTQYF. As DNA, the CDR3 is TGTGCCAGCAGTGACTCACCTCCCGGGACAGGGGGTTCAGATACGCAGTATTTT.

The rearrangement uses TRBV9 and TRBJ2-2, with D perhaps TRBD1 (7 bases). This CDR3 is 18 amino acids long. CDR1 is SGDLS and CDR2 is YYNGEE in the germline V gene. The V end was cut by 4 bases, the J end by 5 bases, with 24 bases between. The CDR3 here is CASSPRLGGSGETGELFF. The DNA for the CDR3 is TGTGCCAGCAGCCCCAGACTAGGGGGCTCGGGGGAAACCGGGGAGCTGTTTTTT.

V gene TRBV29-1 combines with J gene TRBJ1-2; D not certain. Germline CDR1 SQVTM, CDR2 ANQGSEA. This CDR3 region has 14 residues. Trimming cost V 3 bases and J 4 bases, with 15 bases left between them. The CDR3 DNA reads as TGCAGCGTTGATTTGCCGGGGAACGGCTATGGCTACACCTTC. This codes for CSVDLPGNGYGYTF.

V and J are TRBV5-1 and TRBJ2-5, with D possibly matching TRBD1 (6 bases). Germline V gene sequence: CDR1 SGHRS, CDR2 YFSETQ. V was shortened by 4 bases and J by 5 bases, with 18 bases between the two germline ends. This CDR3 has 15 amino acids. CDR3 in amino acids: CASSLNPGATETQYF. The DNA for the CDR3 is TGCGCCAGCAGCCTGAACCCAGGGGCGACGGAGACCCAGTACTTC.

The V and J genes are TRBV7-2 and TRBJ2-1; 8 bases are shared with TRBD2. The CDR3 totals 13 residues. V gave up 4 bases and J gave up 10 bases; unmatched junction bases: 6. Germline CDR1 reads SGHTA; CDR2 reads FQGNSA. In nucleotides, the CDR3 is TGTGCCAGCAGCTCCCGAGCGGGGGCGGAGCAGTTCTTC. This codes for CASSSRAGAEQFF.

This clone appeared a single time. J is TRBJ2-7 and V is TRBV19; 10 bases are shared with TRBD1. With 7 bases clipped from V and 0 bases from J, the junction kept 3 bases outside the gene matches. Germline loops: CDR1 LNHDA, CDR2 SQIVND (reference sequence). The CDR3 length is 14 residues. CDR3 amino acids: CASKRTGGSYEQYF. The CDR3 DNA reads as TGTGCCAGTAAGCGGACAGGGGGCTCCTACGAGCAGTACTTC.

This clone appeared a single time. The V and J genes are TRBV5-8 and TRBJ1-4, with 8 bases that match TRBD1. The ends lost 4 bases at V and 8 bases at J; junction bases unmatched: 10. CDR1 is SGHTS, CDR2 YDEGEE, per germline. The CDR3 runs 15 residues. CDR3 region: CASSRAGGAYEKLFF. In DNA, the CDR3 is TGTGCCAGCAGCCGAGCAGGGGGCGCATACGAAAAACTGTTTTTT.

The rearrangement uses TRBV27 and TRBJ1-2; D gene ambiguous. Germline V lookup: CDR1 MNHEY, CDR2 SMNVEV (reference sequence). CDR3 length: 15 amino acids. With 0 bases removed from V and 2 bases from J, the gap between germline ends came to 10 bases. The CDR3 reads CASSLSLRENYGYTF. The CDR3 DNA follows: TGTGCCAGCAGTTTATCCCTTCGAGAAAACTATGGCTACACCTTC.

The rearrangement joins TRBV27 to TRBJ2-7; D possibly corresponds to TRBD1 (6 bases). The V gene's germline CDR1 is MNHEY and CDR2 SMNVEV (reference sequence). CDR3 length: 14 amino acids. The V end lost 4 bases, the J end lost 2 bases, and 12 bases lay between the germline ends. In nucleotides, the CDR3 is TGTGCCAGCAGTTCTACAGGGCTGCCCTACGAGCAGTACTTC. Encoded protein: CASSSTGLPYEQYF.

V and J are TRBV7-6 and TRBJ1-1; a weak D match, TRBD1 (5 bases). Germline V gives CDR1 SGHVS, CDR2 FNYEAQ. Trimming removed 0 bases at V and 4 bases at J, with 6 bases between. The CDR3 length is 13 residues. CDR3 in DNA: TGTGCCAGCAGCTTAGCCCAGGGCACTGAAGCTTTCTTT. This translates into CASSLAQGTEAFF.

The rearrangement uses TRBV28 and TRBJ2-1; 8 bases line up with TRBD2. The CDR3 covers 17 residues. Germline loops: CDR1 MDHEN, CDR2 SYDVKM. V lost 2 bases to trimming and J lost 4 bases; unmatched junction nucleotides: 10. In DNA, the CDR3 is TGTGCCAGCAGTTTAACGGGGGGGCTGGGGCCTTACAATGAGCAGTTCTTC. Its translation: CASSLTGGLGPYNEQFF. Together with reference TRBV28 and TRBJ2-1, the CDR3 gives the full variable domain: DVKVTQSSRYLVKRTGEKVFLECVQDMDHENMFWYRQDPGLGLRLIYFSYDVKMKEKGDIPEGYSVSREKKERFSLILESASTNQTSMYLCASSLTGGLGPYNEQFFGPGTRLTVL.

The chain carries TRBV6-1 and TRBJ2-4, with 10 positions matching TRBD2. The CDR3 sequence is 15 residues long. The germline CDR1 and CDR2 sequences are MNHNS and SASEGT. The V and J ends lost 2 bases and 7 bases, in that order; junction bases with no gene match: 5. The CDR3 sequence: CASSESASGGNIQYF. CDR3 coding DNA: TGTGCCAGCAGTGAAAGCGCTAGCGGGGGCAACATTCAGTACTTC.

The chain joins TRBV5-1 to TRBJ2-3, with 10 bases that match TRBD2. Germline CDR1 reads SGHRS; CDR2 reads YFSETQ. The V segment lost 7 bases and the J segment 2 bases; nucleotides outside the gene matches: 10. CDR3 size: 16 residues. CDR3 in amino acids: CASGHTLAGVTDTQYF. The CDR3 coding sequence is TGCGCCAGCGGACACACCCTAGCGGGGGTCACAGATACGCAGTATTTT.

The V gene is TRBV9, the J gene TRBJ2-7; no clear D. The CDR3 spans 13 residues. Germline V gene lookup returns CDR1 SGDLS and CDR2 YYNGEE. V was cut by 0 bases and J by 6 bases, with 10 bases left in between. The CDR3 reads CASSVETLGEQYF. For the CDR3, the DNA is TGTGCCAGCAGCGTAGAAACCCTCGGCGAGCAGTACTTC.

The chain links TRBV19 to TRBJ1-2; TRBD1 agrees at 9 bases. CDR1 is LNHDA, CDR2 SQIVND, per germline (reference sequence). J gave up 4 bases and V 4 bases, and 7 bases lay outside the gene matches. The CDR3 length is 15 residues. This CDR3 is CASSRGQGILYGYTF. The CDR3 nucleotides read TGTGCCAGTAGTAGGGGACAGGGCATCCTCTATGGCTACACCTTC.

This chain uses TRBV19 with TRBJ1-2; 8 bases match TRBD1. There are 13 residues in the CDR3. V lost 7 bases, J lost 2 bases, and 3 bases stayed unmatched. The germline gives CDR1 LNHDA, CDR2 SQIVND (reference sequence). In nucleotides, the CDR3 is TGTGCCAGTAATGGACAGGGAAACTATGGCTACACCTTC. Amino acid sequence: CASNGQGNYGYTF.

The V gene is TRBV5-1, the J gene TRBJ2-4; a weak D match, TRBD2 (5 bases). Germline V lookup: CDR1 SGHRS, CDR2 YFSETQ. V shed 2 bases and J shed 0 bases, with 18 bases lying between them. The CDR3 loop spans 18 amino acids. CDR3 nucleotides: TGCGCCAGCAGCTTTTCCGCCCCGGGGAGAAAAGCCAAAAACATTCAGTACTTC. Its protein product is CASSFSAPGRKAKNIQYF.

The chain combines TRBV7-8 with TRBJ1-2; the match to TRBD1 covers 8 bases. CDR3 length: 17 residues. Germline V gene data show CDR1 as SGHVS and CDR2 as FQNEAQ. The ends lost 5 bases at V and 4 bases at J; junction bases unmatched: 15. The CDR3 is CASSPGQDLSPTYGYTF. The CDR3, as DNA: TGTGCCAGCAGCCCGGGACAGGACCTTTCTCCTACCTATGGCTACACCTTC.

This chain joins TRBV5-6 and TRBJ2-7; no clear D. The CDR3 is made up of 16 amino acids. The germline V gene encodes CDR1 SGHDT and CDR2 YYEEEE. V was cut by 2 bases and J by 2 bases, with 17 bases left in between. This CDR3 reads CASSFSPGSTAYEQYF. The CDR3, as DNA: TGTGCCAGCAGCTTTAGTCCAGGATCCACTGCCTACGAGCAGTACTTC.

This clone was seen just once. The CDR3 DNA follows: TGTGCCAGCGAGGGGGGCGGGACAGGGGACCACGAGCAGTACTTC. Its protein product is CASEGGGTGDHEQYF. V is TRBV6-1 and J is TRBJ2-7; the match to TRBD1 covers 10 bases. Germline assignment: CDR1 MNHNS and CDR2 SASEGT. J was trimmed by 5 bases and V by 8 bases; bases with no gene match: 12. The CDR3 loop spans 15 amino acids.

The chain employs TRBV6-5 and TRBJ1-2, with D possibly TRBD1 on 5 matching bases. Trimming removed 2 bases from V and 6 bases from J, with 10 bases in between. The germline V gene encodes CDR1 MNHEY and CDR2 SVGAGI. This CDR3 is built from 13 residues. In DNA, the CDR3 is TGTGCCAGCAGTTACCAGGGATCTCATGGCTACACCTTC. This encodes CASSYQGSHGYTF.

The chain joins TRBV18 to TRBJ1-5; unclear D gene. This CDR3 region has 13 residues. Germline assignment: CDR1 KGHSH and CDR2 LQKENI. Trimming stripped 5 bases from V and 4 bases from J, with 9 bases between. CDR3 sequence (DNA): TGTGCCAGCTCAACTAGGGAGAATCAGCCCCAGCATTTT. This gives the protein CASSTRENQPQHF.

This chain uses TRBV5-1 with TRBJ2-7; the match to TRBD2 covers 7 bases. The CDR3 is 15 amino acids. The V segment lost 3 bases and the J segment 4 bases; nucleotides outside the gene matches: 10. CDR1 is SGHRS, CDR2 YFSETQ, per germline. CDR3 in amino acids: CASSYTWGGRYEQYF. CDR3 in DNA: TGCGCCAGCAGCTACACCTGGGGGGGGAGGTACGAGCAGTACTTC.

The rearrangement links TRBV29-1 to TRBJ1-2; no reliable D call. Per the germline V gene, CDR1 is SQVTM and CDR2 is ANQGSEA. CDR3 length: 12 amino acids. The V and J ends lost 4 bases and 5 bases respectively, with 11 bases between them. The CDR3 coding sequence is TGCAGCGTTGTCACAGCCACATATGGCTACACCTTC. It encodes CSVVTATYGYTF.

Comments on this clone: Other DNA sequences of this sample code for an identical CDR3. CDR3 in DNA: TGCAGCGTCGGACAGGGGGAGTCCTACGAGCAGTACTTC. Residues: CSVGQGESYEQYF. V is TRBV29-1 and J is TRBJ2-7; TRBD1 matches 10 bases. Germline assignment: CDR1 SQVTM and CDR2 ANQGSEA. J was trimmed by 1 base and V by 6 bases; bases with no gene match: 3. This CDR3 has 13 amino acids.

V is TRBV7-9 and J is TRBJ2-3; the D is unclear. CDR3 size: 11 residues. V lost 5 bases, J lost 7 bases, and 7 bases lay in between. Germline V gene data show CDR1 as SEHNR and CDR2 as FQNEAQ (reference sequence). In nucleotides, the CDR3 is TGTGCCAGCAGCACCCTAAATACGCAGTATTTT. Protein: CASSTLNTQYF.